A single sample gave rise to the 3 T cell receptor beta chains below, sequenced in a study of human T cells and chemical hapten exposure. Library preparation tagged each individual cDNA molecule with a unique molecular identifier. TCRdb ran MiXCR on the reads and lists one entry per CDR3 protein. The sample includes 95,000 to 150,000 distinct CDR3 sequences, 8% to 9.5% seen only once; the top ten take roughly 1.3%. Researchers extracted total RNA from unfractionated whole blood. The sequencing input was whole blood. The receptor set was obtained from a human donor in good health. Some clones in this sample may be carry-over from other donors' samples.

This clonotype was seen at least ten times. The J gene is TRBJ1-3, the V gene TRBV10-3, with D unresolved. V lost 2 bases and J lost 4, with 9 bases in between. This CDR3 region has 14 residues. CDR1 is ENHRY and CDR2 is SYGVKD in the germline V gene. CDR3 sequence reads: CAISEAVLGNTIYF. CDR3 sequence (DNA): TGTGCCATCAGTGAGGCGGTTCTCGGAAACACCATATATTTT.

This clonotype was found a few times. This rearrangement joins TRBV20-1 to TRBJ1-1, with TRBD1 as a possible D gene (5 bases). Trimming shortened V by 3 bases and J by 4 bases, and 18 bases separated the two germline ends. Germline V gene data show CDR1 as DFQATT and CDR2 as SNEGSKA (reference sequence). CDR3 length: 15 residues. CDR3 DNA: TGCAGTGCTAGGACCCCCTTCGGGGCTTTCACTGAAGCTTTCTTT. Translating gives CSARTPFGAFTEAFF.

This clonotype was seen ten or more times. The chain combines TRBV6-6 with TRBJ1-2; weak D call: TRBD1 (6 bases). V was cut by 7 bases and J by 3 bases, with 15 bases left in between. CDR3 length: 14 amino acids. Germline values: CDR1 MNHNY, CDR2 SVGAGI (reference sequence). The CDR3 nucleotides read TGTGCCAGCACCTTCAGGGGAGAGGACTATGGCTACACCTTC. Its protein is CASTFRGEDYGYTF.